Below are 22 T cell receptor beta chains sequenced from a single sample in a study of CD8 T cells in Susac syndrome. The authors reverse transcribed about 0.45 to 1 ug RNA with random hexamers. TCRdb called the immunoSEQ multiplex PCR reads again in MiXCR, with one record for every CDR3 protein. The sample shows about 130,000 distinct CDR3 sequences, under 95% of them seen only once. Sample: CD8+ T cells from PBMCs. Receptors originate from a human donor with multiple sclerosis.

The CDR3, as DNA: TGTGCCAGCAGCCAAGAGACAATGGGTGTCTCTGCGGGAGGGCCCGGCGAGCAGTACTTC. Protein sequence: CASSQETMGVSAGGPGEQYF. This sequence joins TRBV3-1 and TRBJ2-7; TRBD2 matches 9 bases. This CDR3 contains 20 residues. The V segment lost 0 bases and the J segment 6 bases; nucleotides outside the gene matches: 21. Germline values: CDR1 LGHDT, CDR2 YNNKEL (reference sequence).

The chain is built from TRBV29-1 and TRBJ2-7; 9 bases line up with TRBD1. This CDR3 has 13 amino acids. The germline CDR1 and CDR2 sequences are SQVTM and ANQGSEA. J lost 5 bases, V lost 5 bases, and 7 bases had no gene match. The CDR3: CSVWTGENDEQYF. CDR3 nucleotide sequence: TGCAGCGTTTGGACAGGGGAGAACGACGAGCAGTACTTC.

In nucleotides, the CDR3 is TGTGCCAGCAGCTCCACTAGCGGGAGGTACAATGAGCAGTTCTTC. The encoded protein is CASSSTSGRYNEQFF. This sequence joins TRBV11-3 and TRBJ2-1; 12 bases are shared with TRBD2. The V gene's germline CDR1 is SGHNT and CDR2 YENEEA. The CDR3 covers 15 residues. The V gene end was trimmed by 4 bases and the J gene end by 4 bases; junction bases not matched to a gene: 2.

V usage is TRBV20-1 and J usage is TRBJ2-3; 10 bases match TRBD2. Per the germline V gene, CDR1 is DFQATT and CDR2 is SNEGSKA (reference sequence). This CDR3 spans 15 amino acids. The V segment lost 2 bases and the J segment 5 bases; nucleotides outside the gene matches: 7. The CDR3 spells CSARLSGRPQDTQYF. The CDR3 region has the DNA TGCAGTGCTAGACTTAGCGGGAGGCCACAAGATACGCAGTATTTT.

The DNA for the CDR3 is TGTGCCAGCAGTGAGGGACAGGCCGCCTACGAGCAGTACTTC. Protein: CASSEGQAAYEQYF. This sequence joins TRBV2 and TRBJ2-7; 8 bases line up with TRBD1. The CDR3 sequence is 14 residues long. Per the germline V gene, CDR1 is SNHLY and CDR2 is FYNNEI. Trimming cost V 3 bases and J 2 bases; bases outside gene matches: 3. The whole variable domain, filled in from reference TRBV2 and TRBJ2-7, reads EPEVTQTPSHQVTQMGQEVILRCVPISNHLYFYWYRQILGQKVEFLVSFYNNEISEKSEIFDDQFSVERPDGSNFTLKIRSTKLEDSAMYFCASSEGQAAYEQYFGPGTRLTVT.

The J gene is TRBJ2-1, the V gene TRBV5-4, with TRBD2 identical over 10 bases. With 0 bases clipped from V and 10 bases from J, the junction kept 1 base outside the gene matches. This CDR3 has 13 amino acids. CDR1 and CDR2 from the germline V gene are SGHNT and YYREEE (reference sequence). The CDR3 coding sequence is TGTGCCAGCAGCTTGGGACTAGCGGGCGAGCAGTTCTTC. Translated, it gives CASSLGLAGEQFF.

This clonotype was observed a single time. This sequence joins TRBV28 and TRBJ1-5, with D uncertain. Trimming left V 11 bases short and J 3 bases short, with 17 bases between. The CDR3 totals 14 residues. CDR1 MDHEN and CDR2 SYDVKM come from the germline V gene. The CDR3 spells CAVNMYTINQPQHF. The CDR3 coding sequence is TGTGCCGTGAACATGTACACAATCAATCAGCCCCAGCATTTT.

The chain links TRBV19 to TRBJ2-7; TRBD1 agrees at 8 bases. V lost 3 bases to trimming and J lost 2 bases; unmatched junction nucleotides: 6. The CDR3 consists of 15 residues. CDR1 and CDR2 from the germline V gene are LNHDA and SQIVND (reference sequence). The chain's CDR3 is CASSMGTGVPYEQYF. CDR3 sequence (DNA): TGTGCCAGTAGTATGGGGACAGGAGTTCCCTACGAGCAGTACTTC. Variable domain in full (rest from reference TRBV19 and TRBJ2-7): DGGITQSPKYLFRKEGQNVTLSCEQNLNHDAMYWYRQDPGQGLRLIYYSQIVNDFQKGDIAEGYSVSREKKESFPLTVTSAQKNPTAFYLCASSMGTGVPYEQYFGPGTRLTVT.

The rearrangement links TRBV7-9 to TRBJ2-5, with TRBD2 as a possible D gene (5 bases). V lost 0 bases and J lost 5, with 7 bases in between. The CDR3 spans 13 residues. The V gene's germline CDR1 is SEHNR and CDR2 FQNEAQ (reference sequence). CDR3 protein: CASSLAGDETQYF. The CDR3 region has the DNA TGTGCCAGCAGCTTAGCGGGAGATGAGACCCAGTACTTC.

This clonotype was counted a single time. The rearrangement links TRBV7-9 to TRBJ2-5; 7 bases line up with TRBD1. Germline V lookup: CDR1 SEHNR, CDR2 FQNEAQ (reference sequence). Germline trimming cut 5 bases from V and 5 bases from J; bases unmatched to any gene: 5. The CDR3 contains 13 residues. CDR3 sequence (DNA): TGTGCCAGCAGCGCCACAGGGGCGGAGACCCAGTACTTC. It yields the protein CASSATGAETQYF. The full variable domain, with the rest looked up from reference TRBV7-9 and TRBJ2-5, is DTGVSQNPRHKITKRGQNVTFRCDPISEHNRLYWYRQTLGQGPEFLTYFQNEAQLEKSRLLSDRFSAERPKGSFSTLEIQRTEQGDSAMYLCASSATGAETQYFGPGTRLLVL.

V is TRBV29-1 and J is TRBJ1-1, with D maybe TRBD1 (5 bases). This CDR3 has 14 amino acids. Trimming took off 3 bases at V and 1 base at J, with 12 bases between the two ends. The germline CDR1 and CDR2 sequences are SQVTM and ANQGSEA. The CDR3 nucleotides are TGCAGCGTTGAGAGACAGCGAGGGAACACTGAAGCTTTCTTT. Amino acid sequence: CSVERQRGNTEAFF.

The gene calls are TRBV15 and TRBJ2-1, with 8 positions matching TRBD1. The CDR3 is 15 residues long. Germline CDR1 LNHNV, CDR2 YYDKDF (reference sequence). Unmatched junction bases numbered 9, after V lost 5 bases and J lost 6 bases. CDR3 bases: TGTGCCACCAGCGACCCCCAGACAGGGGTCAATGAGCAGTTCTTC. Residues: CATSDPQTGVNEQFF.

The genes are TRBV28 and TRBJ1-1, with TRBD1 matching over 11 bases. From germline, CDR1 is MDHEN and CDR2 SYDVKM. The CDR3 is 19 residues long. J gave up 3 bases and V 2 bases, and 14 bases lay outside the gene matches. CDR3 residues: CASSLMVDRDRGTDTEAFF. CDR3 coding DNA: TGTGCCAGCAGTTTAATGGTGGATCGGGACAGGGGGACGGACACTGAAGCTTTCTTT.

In this sample, this clonotype turned up once. The rearrangement links TRBV15 to TRBJ2-7, with D tentatively TRBD1 (6 bases). Germline CDR1 reads LNHNV; CDR2 reads YYDKDF (reference sequence). The CDR3 is made up of 15 amino acids. Trimming removed 5 bases at V and 0 bases at J, with 14 bases between. CDR3 nucleotide sequence: TGTGCCACCAGCGGGACCGGGACAAGCTCCTACGAGCAGTACTTC. The encoded protein is CATSGTGTSSYEQYF.

This clonotype was recorded a few times. V usage is TRBV27 and J usage is TRBJ1-5; D is unclear. CDR3 length: 14 amino acids. Germline V CDR1 and CDR2: MNHEY, SMNVEV (reference sequence). The V end lost 3 bases, the J end lost 0 bases, and 6 bases lay between the germline ends. In DNA, the CDR3 is TGTGCCAGCAGTTTTGGTGGTAGCAATCAGCCCCAGCATTTT. It translates to CASSFGGSNQPQHF.

The rearrangement links TRBV7-9 to TRBJ2-7; D is possibly TRBD2 (7 bases). Per germline, CDR1 SEHNR and CDR2 FQNEAQ (reference sequence). V was clipped by 4 bases and J by 3 bases, with 13 bases between them. The CDR3 is made up of 14 amino acids. CDR3 nucleotide sequence: TGTGCCAGCAGCTACAGCGGGACAAGCTACGAGCAGTACTTC. Its translation is CASSYSGTSYEQYF.

V and J are TRBV24-1 and TRBJ2-2; 8 bases are a match to TRBD1. Losses at the gene ends were 2 bases for V and 4 bases for J; bases not matched to a gene: 5. The CDR3 is made up of 16 amino acids. Germline-derived CDR1 and CDR2 are KGHDR and SFDVKD. CDR3 sequence: CATSDSRDRSTGELFF. Here the CDR3 DNA reads TGTGCCACCAGTGATTCCCGGGACAGGAGCACCGGGGAGCTGTTTTTT.

The chain recombines TRBV7-9 with TRBJ1-1; D might be TRBD1 (5 bases). The germline V and J ends were trimmed by 5 bases and 3 bases, with 16 bases remaining between them. Germline V gene lookup returns CDR1 SEHNR and CDR2 FQNEAQ (reference sequence). The CDR3 is made up of 15 amino acids. CDR3 nucleotides: TGTGCCAGCAGCACCCGGACCGAGGGGCACACTGAAGCTTTCTTT. Amino acids: CASSTRTEGHTEAFF.

The V and J genes are TRBV6-5 and TRBJ1-5; 9 bases agree with TRBD1. The CDR3 is made up of 15 amino acids. Unmatched junction bases numbered 9, after V lost 6 bases and J lost 6 bases. Germline CDR1 is MNHEY and CDR2 is SVGAGI. The CDR3 is CASSPQTGGGQPQHF. The CDR3 DNA is TGTGCCAGCAGCCCCCAGACAGGGGGGGGTCAGCCCCAGCATTTT.

The V call is TRBV12-5, the J call TRBJ2-5; TRBD2 agrees at 12 bases. Unmatched junction bases numbered 6, after V lost 8 bases and J lost 5 bases. CDR1 is LGHNT and CDR2 is FRNRAP in the germline V gene. The CDR3 length is 14 residues. The CDR3 sequence is CASTLAGGYETQYF. The DNA of the CDR3 is TGTGCTAGTACCCTAGCGGGAGGGTACGAGACCCAGTACTTC.

This clonotype was found once. The chain uses TRBV5-6 and TRBJ1-2, with D tentatively TRBD1 (6 bases). CDR3 length equals 13 residues. Trimming removed 5 bases from V and 7 bases from J, with 15 bases in between. The germline V gene encodes CDR1 SGHDT and CDR2 YYEEEE. For the CDR3, the DNA is TGTGCCAGCAGTTCGGGGGACATGAGTGGCTACACCTTC. This sequence encodes CASSSGDMSGYTF.

Only one count was recorded for this clonotype. The rearrangement joins TRBV2 to TRBJ2-1; no firm D call. Trimming stripped 4 bases from V and 3 bases from J, with 7 bases between. This CDR3 has 13 residues. Germline V gene lookup returns CDR1 SNHLY and CDR2 FYNNEI. CDR3: CASSGVSYNEQFF. The CDR3 DNA sequence: TGTGCCAGCAGTGGGGTAAGCTACAATGAGCAGTTCTTC.